This TCR beta chain is drawn from a study of cytomegalovirus exposure and HLA in healthy donors. At the level of the study: An early data release held tens of millions of unique TCRs from HLA-typed donors. Among the roughly 370 genotyped donors, approximately 80% were placed in the Caucasian-associated ancestry cluster.

This CDR3 region has 14 residues. Germline CDR1 reads SGHTA; CDR2 reads FQGTGA. J gave up 7 bases and V 5 bases, and 6 bases lay outside the gene matches. Note on this clone: Its antigen is undetermined.

Both 60 Vbeta primers and 13 Jbeta primers went into the PCR. This table comes from immunoSEQ multiplex PCR, and its TCRdb copy is limited to in-frame clones, with some not included. The data show 130,000 to 150,000 clones, with 70% to 85% seen just once and around 3.7% held by the top ten. The study's findings and limits: In an earlier analysis, about 87% or about 30%: the productive usage of most TCR beta V segments.

The donors (healthy individuals) were bone marrow donors. The receptor comes from a male donor in good health and CMV-seronegative. The V call is TRBV7-3, the J call TRBJ2-2; 8 nucleotides line up with TRBD2. Sample: PBMCs. This CDR3 reads CASSRGLGSGELFF. For the CDR3, the DNA is TGTGCCAGCAGCCGGGGACTAGGGAGCGGGGAGCTGTTTTTT.